These T cell receptor beta chains were read from a single sample in a study of T-cell reconstitution after alpha-beta-depleted transplantation in children. TCRdb processed the PCR reads anew with MiXCR; each CDR3 protein has one entry. The data show nearly 200,000 distinct CDR3 sequences, approximately 6.8% seen once. Material: PBMCs, obtained before TCRalphabeta/CD19-depleted stem cell transplant. The receptors were sampled from a girl under three years old with combined immunodeficiency, due to receive a stem cell transplant. Both conserved end residues are part of each CDR3. D genes are given only for firm matches. A clone size is listed for some rows: how often the clone was seen (once, few, many), or a class if it is expanded.

TRBJ2-3 | many | . | TRBV29-1 | CSVVRLKGSSKDTQYF | TGCAGCGTTGTCCGACTAAAGGGAAGTAGTAAAGATACGCAGTATTTT
TRBJ2-1 | many | . | TRBV7-3 | CASSLQVYNEQFF | TGTGCCAGCAGCTTACAGGTTTACAATGAGCAGTTCTTC
TRBJ2-7 | many | . | TRBV5-1 | CASSLGSGGGYEQYF | TGCGCCAGCAGCTTGGGTTCCGGGGGCGGGTACGAGCAGTACTTC
TRBJ2-1 | many | . | TRBV5-1 | CASSFVRQGYNEQFF | TGCGCCAGCAGCTTTGTCCGGCAGGGCTACAATGAGCAGTTCTTC
TRBJ2-7 | many | TRBD1 | TRBV28 | CASSLGDRVLRKQYF | TGTGCCAGCAGTTTAGGGGACAGGGTTTTGCGAAAGCAGTACTTC
TRBJ2-1 | few | TRBD2 | TRBV20-1 | CSARSWTSGNEQFF | TGCAGTGCTAGGAGTTGGACTAGCGGCAATGAGCAGTTCTTC
TRBJ2-3 | . | . | TRBV12-3/TRBV12-4 | CASSVPRLRFTSTDTQYF | TGTGCCAGCTCAGTGCCCCGACTCCGTTTCACTAGCACAGATACGCAGTATTTT
TRBJ2-1 | many | TRBD1 | TRBV7-8 | CASSLFGGTGDPYNEQFF | TGTGCCAGCAGCTTATTCGGAGGGACAGGGGATCCCTACAATGAGCAGTTCTTC
TRBJ2-1 | . | . | TRBV9 | CASTSVRGAASYNEQFF | TGTGCCAGCACCTCTGTTCGGGGGGCGGCCTCCTACAATGAGCAGTTCTTC
TRBJ2-1 | many | . | TRBV6-5 | CASGLGSSYNEQFF | TGTGCCAGCGGCTTAGGCAGCTCCTACAATGAGCAGTTCTTC
TRBJ2-1 | many | TRBD2 | TRBV6-2/TRBV6-3 | CASLGRSLADNEQFF | TGTGCCAGCCTAGGACGATCACTAGCGGACAATGAGCAGTTCTTC
TRBJ2-1 | many | TRBD2 | TRBV7-1 | CASSSLEPGLVQSRSSYNEQFF | TGTGCCAGCAGCTCACTTGAGCCCGGACTAGTCCAATCGAGAAGCTCCTACAATGAGCAGTTCTTC
TRBJ1-1 | many | . | TRBV7-9 | CASSHPGTEAFF | TGTGCCAGCAGCCATCCCGGGACTGAAGCTTTCTTT
TRBJ2-3 | many | . | TRBV7-2 | CASSLGGRATTDTQYF | TGTGCCAGCAGCTTAGGGGGACGGGCCACCACAGATACGCAGTATTTT
TRBJ1-3 | many | . | TRBV6-5 | CASSYDMRPGNTIYF | TGTGCCAGCAGTTACGATATGCGGCCTGGAAACACCATATATTTT
TRBJ2-5 | . | TRBD2 | TRBV20-1 | CSAVRLAGETQYF | TGCAGTGCTGTGAGACTAGCGGGAGAGACCCAGTACTTC
TRBJ2-7 | many | . | TRBV7-2 | CASSLVGYGVGLYEQYF | TGTGCCAGCAGCTTAGTAGGTTACGGGGTGGGGTTATACGAGCAGTACTTC
TRBJ1-2 | many | . | TRBV28 | CATHPRGHGYTF | TGTGCCACCCATCCACGGGGACATGGCTACACCTTC
TRBJ1-6 | . | . | TRBV20-1 | CSAYYARGFHNSPLHF | TGCAGTGCTTACTACGCCAGGGGCTTCCATAATTCACCCCTCCACTTT
TRBJ2-5 | . | . | TRBV12-3/TRBV12-4 | CASSFAGYQETQYF | TGTGCCAGCAGTTTTGCGGGGTACCAAGAGACCCAGTACTTC
TRBJ2-7 | many | TRBD2 | TRBV20-1 | CSARVGPQGREGYEQYF | TGCAGTGCTAGAGTAGGACCCCAGGGGCGGGAGGGCTACGAGCAGTACTTC
TRBJ1-4 | many | . | TRBV15 | CATSNSVPSVPTNEKLFF | TGTGCCACCAGCAACAGTGTTCCCTCGGTCCCAACTAATGAAAAACTGTTTTTT
TRBJ2-1 | . | . | TRBV5-1 | CASSLAEGILYNEQFF | TGCGCCAGCAGCCTGGCGGAGGGCATATTATACAATGAGCAGTTCTTC
TRBJ2-7 | many | . | TRBV5-6 | CASSLVPGAASYEQYF | TGTGCCAGCAGCTTGGTTCCGGGGGCAGCCTCCTACGAGCAGTACTTC
TRBJ1-2 | many | . | TRBV29-1 | CSVQTGDNYGYTF | TGCAGCGTGCAGACAGGTGATAACTATGGCTACACCTTC
TRBJ2-7 | many | TRBD1 | TRBV18 | CASSPPGQGNEQYF | TGTGCCAGCTCACCTCCGGGACAGGGGAACGAGCAGTACTTC
TRBJ2-7 | many | TRBD2 | TRBV10-3 | CAIKGGRADYEQYF | TGTGCCATCAAAGGCGGGAGGGCCGACTACGAGCAGTACTTC
TRBJ2-3 | many | . | TRBV20-1 | CSASTAGTDTQYF | TGCAGTGCTAGTACGGCGGGCACAGATACGCAGTATTTT
TRBJ1-5 | few | . | TRBV10-3 | CAISDRGYQPQHF | TGTGCCATCAGTGATCGGGGGTATCAGCCCCAGCATTTT
TRBJ2-1 | many | . | TRBV7-8 | CASSLERSIAHGHRNEQFF | TGTGCCAGCAGCTTAGAAAGATCTATAGCGCACGGGCACCGCAATGAGCAGTTCTTC
TRBJ1-1 | many | . | TRBV9 | CASRGSDRNTEAFF | TGTGCCAGCAGGGGTTCGGACAGGAACACTGAAGCTTTCTTT
TRBJ2-1 | many | . | TRBV12-3/TRBV12-4 | CASMNYNEQFF | TGTGCCAGCATGAACTACAATGAGCAGTTCTTC
TRBJ1-5 | many | . | TRBV20-1 | CSARVPGYGNQPQHF | TGCAGTGCTAGAGTTCCAGGGTATGGCAATCAGCCCCAGCATTTT
TRBJ2-4 | many | . | TRBV12-3/TRBV12-4 | CASTDQIAKNIQYF | TGTGCCAGCACCGATCAGATAGCCAAAAACATTCAGTACTTC
TRBJ2-7 | many | . | TRBV5-1 | CASSGKGGPEQYF | TGCGCCAGCAGCGGAAAGGGCGGACCGGAGCAGTACTTC
TRBJ2-5 | many | . | TRBV11-1 | CASSSKGSGVFQYF | TGTGCCAGCAGCTCTAAGGGGAGCGGTGTTTTCCAGTACTTC
TRBJ1-5 | many | TRBD1 | TRBV28 | CASSRQGLRRSNQPQHF | TGTGCCAGCAGTAGACAGGGTCTACGGCGTAGCAATCAGCCCCAGCATTTT
TRBJ2-5 | . | TRBD2 | TRBV4-1 | CASSQGTSGGIHQETQYF | TGCGCCAGCAGCCAGGGGACTAGCGGGGGGATTCACCAAGAGACCCAGTACTTC
TRBJ2-6 | few | TRBD1 | TRBV5-5 | CASTIQGSGANVLTF | TGTGCCAGTACTATACAGGGGTCTGGGGCCAACGTCCTGACTTTC
TRBJ2-5 | few | TRBD2 | TRBV7-6 | CASVETVAGGPETQYF | TGTGCCAGCGTAGAAACAGTGGCGGGGGGGCCTGAGACCCAGTACTTC
TRBJ2-1 | many | . | TRBV12-3/TRBV12-4 | CASRGGRELGNEQFF | TGTGCCAGCAGAGGGGGACGGGAGTTGGGCAATGAGCAGTTCTTC
TRBJ2-3 | many | . | TRBV19 | CASSASGPYTDTQYF | TGTGCCAGTAGTGCATCGGGCCCCTACACAGATACGCAGTATTTT
TRBJ2-3 | many | TRBD2 | TRBV7-9 | CASSRLAGGPSDTQYF | TGTGCCAGCAGCCGGCTAGCGGGGGGGCCGTCAGATACGCAGTATTTT